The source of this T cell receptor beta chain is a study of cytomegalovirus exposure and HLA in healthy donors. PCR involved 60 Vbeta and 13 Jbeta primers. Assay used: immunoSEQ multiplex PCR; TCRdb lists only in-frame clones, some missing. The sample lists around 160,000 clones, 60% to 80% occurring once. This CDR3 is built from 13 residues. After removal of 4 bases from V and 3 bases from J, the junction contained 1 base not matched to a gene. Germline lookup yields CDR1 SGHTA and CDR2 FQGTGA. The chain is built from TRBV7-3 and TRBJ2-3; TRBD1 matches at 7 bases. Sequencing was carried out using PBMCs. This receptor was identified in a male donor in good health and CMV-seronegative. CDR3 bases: TGTGCCAGCAGCTCAGGGGGAACAGATACGCAGTATTTT. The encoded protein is CASSSGGTDTQYF.